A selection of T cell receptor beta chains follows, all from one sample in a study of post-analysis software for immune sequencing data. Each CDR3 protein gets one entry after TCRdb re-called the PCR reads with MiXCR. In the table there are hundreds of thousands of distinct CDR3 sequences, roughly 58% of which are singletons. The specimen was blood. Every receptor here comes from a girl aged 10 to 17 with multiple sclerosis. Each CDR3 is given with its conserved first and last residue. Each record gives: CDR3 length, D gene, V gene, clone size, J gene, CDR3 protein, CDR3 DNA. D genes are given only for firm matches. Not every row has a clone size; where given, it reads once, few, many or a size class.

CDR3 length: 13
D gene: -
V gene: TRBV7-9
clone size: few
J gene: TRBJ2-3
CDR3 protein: CASQRGPPDTQYF
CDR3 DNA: TGTGCCAGTCAAAGGGGCCCACCAGATACGCAGTATTTT

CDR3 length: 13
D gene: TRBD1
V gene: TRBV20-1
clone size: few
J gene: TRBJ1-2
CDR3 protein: CSAPRQGAFGYTF
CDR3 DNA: TGCAGTGCCCCTCGGCAGGGGGCGTTCGGCTACACCTTC

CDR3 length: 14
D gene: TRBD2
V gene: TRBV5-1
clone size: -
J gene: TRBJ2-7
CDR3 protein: CASAEIAGANEQYF
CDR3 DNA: TGCGCCAGCGCAGAAATAGCGGGAGCAAACGAGCAGTACTTC

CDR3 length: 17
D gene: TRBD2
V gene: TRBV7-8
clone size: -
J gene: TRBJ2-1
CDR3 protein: CASSLEISGRAGNEQFF
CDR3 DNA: TGTGCCAGCAGCTTAGAGATTAGCGGGAGGGCGGGCAATGAGCAGTTCTTC

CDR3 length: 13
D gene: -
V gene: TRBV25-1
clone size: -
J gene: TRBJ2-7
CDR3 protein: CASRPMGSYEQYF
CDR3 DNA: TGTGCCAGCAGACCAATGGGCTCCTACGAGCAGTACTTC

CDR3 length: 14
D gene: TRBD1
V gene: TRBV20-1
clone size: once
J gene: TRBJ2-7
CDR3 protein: CSAIDRGPNNEQYF
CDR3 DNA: TGCAGTGCCATTGACAGGGGGCCGAACAATGAGCAGTACTTC

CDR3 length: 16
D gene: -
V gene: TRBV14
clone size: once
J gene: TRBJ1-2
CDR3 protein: CASSQRLPRETGGYTF
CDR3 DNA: TGTGCCAGCAGCCAACGATTACCCAGGGAAACCGGTGGCTACACCTTC

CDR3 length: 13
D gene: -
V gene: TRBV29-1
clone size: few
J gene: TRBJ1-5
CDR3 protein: CSVSDRANQPQHF
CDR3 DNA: TGCAGCGTCTCGGACAGAGCTAATCAGCCCCAGCATTTT

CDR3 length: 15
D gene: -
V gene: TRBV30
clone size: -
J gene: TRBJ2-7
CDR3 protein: CALATGQPISYEQYF
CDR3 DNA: TGTGCCTTAGCAACCGGACAGCCTATCTCCTACGAGCAGTACTTC

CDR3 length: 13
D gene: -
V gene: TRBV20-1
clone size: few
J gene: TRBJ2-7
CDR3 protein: CSAPKPGTYEQYF
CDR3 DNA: TGCAGTGCGCCCAAACCGGGGACCTACGAGCAGTACTTC

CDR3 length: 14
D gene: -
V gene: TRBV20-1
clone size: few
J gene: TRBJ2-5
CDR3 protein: CSARSVGQRETQYF
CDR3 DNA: TGCAGTGCTAGATCAGTTGGGCAGAGGGAGACCCAGTACTTC

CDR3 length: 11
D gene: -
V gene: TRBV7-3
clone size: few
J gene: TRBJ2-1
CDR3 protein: CASSPGRVQFF
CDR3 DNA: TGTGCCAGCAGCCCCGGTAGGGTGCAGTTCTTC

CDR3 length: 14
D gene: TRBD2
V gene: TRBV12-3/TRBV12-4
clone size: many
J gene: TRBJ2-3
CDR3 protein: CASRLASSADTQYF
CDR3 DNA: TGTGCCAGCAGACTAGCGTCTTCAGCGGATACGCAGTATTTT

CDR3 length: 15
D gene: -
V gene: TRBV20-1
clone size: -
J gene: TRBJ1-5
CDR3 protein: CSAIQEGDVNQPQHF
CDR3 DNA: TGCAGTGCTATTCAGGAGGGGGATGTCAATCAGCCCCAGCATTTT

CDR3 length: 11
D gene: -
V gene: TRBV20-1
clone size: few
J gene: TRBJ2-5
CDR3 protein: CSAPLRETQYF
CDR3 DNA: TGCAGTGCTCCTCTCCGGGAGACCCAGTACTTC

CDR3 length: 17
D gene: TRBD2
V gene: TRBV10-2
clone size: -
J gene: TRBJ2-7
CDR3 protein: CASSVSGGSTASYEQYF
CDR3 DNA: TGCGCCAGCAGTGTTAGCGGGGGGTCCACGGCGTCCTACGAGCAGTACTTC

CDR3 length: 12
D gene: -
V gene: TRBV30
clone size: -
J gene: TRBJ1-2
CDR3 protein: CARSDSLLGYTF
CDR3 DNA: TGTGCCCGCTCGGACAGCCTCCTTGGCTACACCTTC

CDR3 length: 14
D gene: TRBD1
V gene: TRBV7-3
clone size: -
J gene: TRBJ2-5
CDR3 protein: CASSSRQGVATQYF
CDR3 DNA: TGTGCCAGCAGCTCCCGACAGGGGGTCGCGACCCAGTACTTC

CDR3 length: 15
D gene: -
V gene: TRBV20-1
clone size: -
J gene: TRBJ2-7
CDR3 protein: CSAPAGGPPLYEQYF
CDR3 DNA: TGCAGTGCCCCCGCCGGGGGTCCTCCTCTATACGAGCAGTACTTC

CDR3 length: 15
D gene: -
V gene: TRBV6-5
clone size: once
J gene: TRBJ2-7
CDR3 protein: CASSPSRGIPGEQYF
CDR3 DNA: TGTGCCAGCAGTCCCTCTAGGGGGATTCCGGGCGAGCAGTACTTC

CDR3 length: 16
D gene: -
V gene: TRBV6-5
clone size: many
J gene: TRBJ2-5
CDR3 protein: CASSYSSLGGGETQYF
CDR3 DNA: TGTGCCAGCAGTTACTCGAGCTTAGGGGGTGGAGAGACCCAGTACTTC

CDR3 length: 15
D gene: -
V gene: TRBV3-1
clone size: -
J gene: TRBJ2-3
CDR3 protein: CASSQRSGYTDTQYF
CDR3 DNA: TGTGCCAGCAGCCAAAGGTCTGGATACACAGATACGCAGTATTTT

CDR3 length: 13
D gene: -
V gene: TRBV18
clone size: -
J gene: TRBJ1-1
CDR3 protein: CASSPNRNTEAFF
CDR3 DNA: TGTGCCAGCTCACCAAACAGGAACACTGAAGCTTTCTTT

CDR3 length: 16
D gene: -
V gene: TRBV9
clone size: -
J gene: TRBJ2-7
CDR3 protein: CASSAGDATLSYEQYF
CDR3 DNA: TGTGCCAGCAGCGCCGGGGACGCCACTCTCTCCTACGAGCAGTACTTC

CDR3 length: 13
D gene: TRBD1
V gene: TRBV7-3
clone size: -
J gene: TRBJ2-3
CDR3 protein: CASSSRTGGSQYF
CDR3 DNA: TGTGCCAGCAGCTCCCGGACAGGCGGATCGCAGTATTTT